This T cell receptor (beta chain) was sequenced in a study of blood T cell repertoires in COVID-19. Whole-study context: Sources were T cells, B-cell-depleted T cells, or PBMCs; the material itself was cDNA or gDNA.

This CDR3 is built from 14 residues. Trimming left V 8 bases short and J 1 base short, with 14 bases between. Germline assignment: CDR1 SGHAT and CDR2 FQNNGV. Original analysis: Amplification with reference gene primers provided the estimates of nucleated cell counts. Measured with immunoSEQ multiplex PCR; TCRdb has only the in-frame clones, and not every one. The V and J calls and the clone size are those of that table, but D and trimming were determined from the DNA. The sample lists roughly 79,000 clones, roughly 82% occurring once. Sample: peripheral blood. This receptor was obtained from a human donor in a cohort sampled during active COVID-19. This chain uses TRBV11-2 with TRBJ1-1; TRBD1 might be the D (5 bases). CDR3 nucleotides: TGTGCCAGCGGGGGGATGAGGAGGAACACTGAAGCTTTCTTT. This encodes CASGGMRRNTEAFF.